These T cell receptor beta chains were read from a single sample in a study of vaccination and CD4 T cells after COVID-19. Which antigens these TCRs recognize remains unknown. A single record per CDR3 protein comes from TCRdb applying MiXCR to the PCR reads. The repertoire includes 4,000 to 4,500 distinct CDR3 sequences, around 20% of them detected once, and 24% sits in the top ten. Sequencing was performed on CD4+ T cells from blood, cultured in vitro. These receptors all come from a human donor who had recovered from COVID-19. Each CDR3 is given with its conserved first and last residue. A D gene is named only where the DNA matches it firmly. The size of a clone is reported for some rows only, either as once, few or many, or as a class for expanded clones.

clone_size j_call v_call d_call cdr3_nt cdr3_aa
few TRBJ1-5 TRBV24-1 . TGTGCCACCAGGCGAGGCAGGGGCCATAGCAATCAGCCCCAGCATTTT CATRRGRGHSNQPQHF
. TRBJ1-2 TRBV6-1 . TGTGCCAGCAGACCGGGGGATGCTAACTATGGCTACACCTTC CASRPGDANYGYTF
medium-sized TRBJ2-1 TRBV20-1 . TGCAGTGCTAATGGGCCAAACAATGAGCAGTTCTTC CSANGPNNEQFF
few TRBJ1-6 TRBV5-1 TRBD1 TGCGCCAGCAGCTTGGCCGACAGGGAGCGCTCACCCCTCCACTTT CASSLADRERSPLHF
medium-sized TRBJ1-1 TRBV30 TRBD1 TGTGCCTGGAGCCGGACAGGGGGTGACACTGAAGCTTTCTTT CAWSRTGGDTEAFF
medium-sized TRBJ1-5 TRBV20-1 . TGCAGTGCTAGTGGTAAAGGCTTCAATCAGCCCCAGCATTTT CSASGKGFNQPQHF
medium-sized TRBJ2-5 TRBV7-2 . TGTGCCAGCAGCTTAGACGGTAACTTCCAAGAGACCCAGTACTTC CASSLDGNFQETQYF
medium-sized TRBJ2-7 TRBV3-1 TRBD2 TGTGCCAGCAGCCAAGGAGCGGGGTCCTACGAGCAGTACTTC CASSQGAGSYEQYF
. TRBJ1-2 TRBV18 . TGTGCCAGCTCACCGGGGGCGAACTATGGCTACACCTTC CASSPGANYGYTF
few TRBJ2-3 TRBV2 . TGTGCCAGCAGCAAAGGAGGTCGAAAAACAGATACGCAGTATTTT CASSKGGRKTDTQYF
. TRBJ1-2 TRBV9 TRBD1 TGTGCCAGCAGCCCCCTGGACAGGGTTTTTGATGGCTACACCTTC CASSPLDRVFDGYTF
few TRBJ1-2 TRBV30 . TGTGCCTCCCAGGCGGAGGGAAGAGGCTACACCTTC CASQAEGRGYTF
. TRBJ2-2 TRBV30 . TGTGCCTCCCAGGGGAGGGGCATCACCGGGGAGCTGTTTTTT CASQGRGITGELFF
medium-sized TRBJ1-1 TRBV12-3/TRBV12-4 . TGTGCCAGCAGTTTACTCTCGAACACTGAAGCTTTCTTT CASSLLSNTEAFF
. TRBJ2-3 TRBV7-3 . TGTGCCAGCAGTTACCAGACTGGAACAGATACGCAGTATTTT CASSYQTGTDTQYF
. TRBJ1-6 TRBV19 . TGTGCCAGTTTACCGGGGCCAAATTCACCCCTCCACTTT CASLPGPNSPLHF
few TRBJ1-5 TRBV18 . TGTGCCAGCTCACCATCGGGTTCCAATCAGCCCCAGCATTTT CASSPSGSNQPQHF
medium-sized TRBJ1-2 TRBV12-3/TRBV12-4 . TGTGCCAGCAGCGGTGGGGGGGCGCACACCTTC CASSGGGAHTF
. TRBJ2-3 TRBV20-1 TRBD2 TGCAGTGCTAGAGATTTAGCCCTAGCGGGGGGGCGAGATACGCAGTATTTT CSARDLALAGGRDTQYF
. TRBJ2-5 TRBV7-3 TRBD1 TGTGCCAGCAGCCCTTCCCGGACAGGTCAAGAGACCCAGTACTTC CASSPSRTGQETQYF
. TRBJ1-2 TRBV12-3/TRBV12-4 . TGTGCCAGCATGCCCCCCGGGGGGGGCTACACCTTC CASMPPGGGYTF
once TRBJ2-3 TRBV19 . TGTGCCAGTAGTCCACGGTTCAGCACAGATACGCAGTATTTT CASSPRFSTDTQYF
few TRBJ2-2 TRBV5-1 . TGCGCCAGCAGCTTGATGGGAGTAAACACCGGGGAGCTGTTTTTT CASSLMGVNTGELFF
hyperexpanded TRBJ1-1 TRBV12-3/TRBV12-4 . TGTGCCAGCAGCTTAGGGGGGCGATTTGAAGCTTTCTTT CASSLGGRFEAFF
medium-sized TRBJ1-1 TRBV20-1 . TGCAGTGCTAGAGCCCCAGAGTGGGCTACTGAAGCTTTCTTT CSARAPEWATEAFF
. TRBJ2-3 TRBV5-4 . TGTGCCAGCAGCGCTGAATCCCTAGGGGCAGATACGCAGTATTTT CASSAESLGADTQYF
. TRBJ2-7 TRBV3-1 . TGTGCCAGCAGCCAAGCCCCCTCCGAGCAGTACTTC CASSQAPSEQYF
few TRBJ1-5 TRBV10-3 TRBD1 TGTGCCATCGCGAACGGACAGGGTAGCAATCAGCCCCAGCATTTT CAIANGQGSNQPQHF
few TRBJ2-1 TRBV7-9 . TGTGCCAGCAGCCTGGACAGCCTTAACCCCTACAATGAGCAGTTCTTC CASSLDSLNPYNEQFF
. TRBJ1-5 TRBV30 . TGTGCCTGGAGTGAAGGGCTAAGCAATCAGCCCCAGCATTTT CAWSEGLSNQPQHF
. TRBJ1-3 TRBV12-3/TRBV12-4 . TGTGCCAGCAGTTTTAGTTATAGGGGCGACGGAAACACCATATATTTT CASSFSYRGDGNTIYF
. TRBJ1-5 TRBV30 . TGTGCCTGGAGTGAAGACAGTTTAGGACAGCCCCAGCATTTT CAWSEDSLGQPQHF
. TRBJ1-4 TRBV29-1 TRBD1 TGCAGCGGTCGGACAGGGGGGGAAAAACTGTTTTTT CSGRTGGEKLFF
few TRBJ1-6 TRBV12-3/TRBV12-4 . TGTGCCAGCAGTTTGCGGCCCGGGGGAAATTCACCCCTCCACTTT CASSLRPGGNSPLHF
. TRBJ1-2 TRBV30 . TGTGCCTGGACCGATACAGATTACTATGGCTACACCTTC CAWTDTDYYGYTF
. TRBJ2-1 TRBV20-1 TRBD2 TGCAGTGCTTCTAGGACTAGCGGGGGGTTACAGTTCTTC CSASRTSGGLQFF
. TRBJ2-5 TRBV11-3 TRBD2 TGTGCCAGCAGCCCTAATCCAGGACTAGCGGGGCAAGAGACCCAGTACTTC CASSPNPGLAGQETQYF
. TRBJ1-1 TRBV6-1 . TGTGCCAGCAGTGAAGGGGCCCTGGGGAACACTGAAGCTTTCTTT CASSEGALGNTEAFF
few TRBJ2-7 TRBV6-1 TRBD1 TGTGCCAGCATGGGGACAGGGATTCTCAACGAGCAGTACTTC CASMGTGILNEQYF
. TRBJ2-1 TRBV11-2 . TGTGCCAGCAGCTCCCAGCGGACGGGAACGAGATCTCGAGAGCAGTTCTTC CASSSQRTGTRSREQFF
. TRBJ2-5 TRBV5-1 . TGCGCCAGCAGCTGGGTCGGTGGGGAGACCCAGTACTTC CASSWVGGETQYF
. TRBJ2-1 TRBV7-2 TRBD1 TGTGCCAGCACCTGGACAGGTTTCGATGAGCAGTTCTTC CASTWTGFDEQFF
. TRBJ2-7 TRBV20-1 TRBD1 TGCAGTGCTACCAGGGGGCTCTCCTACGAGCAGTACTTC CSATRGLSYEQYF
. TRBJ1-2 TRBV14 . TGTGCCAGCAGCCAAAGAGTCGGGGATGGCTACACCTTC CASSQRVGDGYTF
. TRBJ2-3 TRBV5-1 TRBD1 TGCGCCAGCAGCTTGACGGGGACAGGCTATAGCACAGATACGCAGTATTTT CASSLTGTGYSTDTQYF
. TRBJ2-5 TRBV5-1 TRBD2 TGCGCCAGCAGCTTGGAGCCTAGCGGGGGGGAAGAGACCCAGTACTTC CASSLEPSGGEETQYF
few TRBJ1-3 TRBV2 . TGTGCCAGCAGTGAAGTGAGCCTCCAAGGGAACACCATATATTTT CASSEVSLQGNTIYF
few TRBJ2-2 TRBV6-5 TRBD1 TGTGCCAGCAGTTACTCTTTCCTCCTCGTGGGACAGGGGGACACCGGGGAGCTGTTTTTT CASSYSFLLVGQGDTGELFF
large TRBJ1-1 TRBV6-5 . TGTGCCAGCAGCTTCGGGGGGACTGAAGCTTTCTTT CASSFGGTEAFF
few TRBJ2-1 TRBV2 TRBD1 TGTGCCAGAGGGACAGAGGGGAGCAATGAGCAGTTCTTC CARGTEGSNEQFF
. TRBJ2-7 TRBV24-1 . TGTGCCACCAGGTCCGGGGGGCTTCGGGTCTACGAGCAGTACTTC CATRSGGLRVYEQYF
few TRBJ1-2 TRBV9 . TGTGCCAGCAGTGTAACGGGGGACACCAGACTTGACTATGGCTACACCTTC CASSVTGDTRLDYGYTF
few TRBJ1-1 TRBV30 . TGTGCCTGGAGTGCTGGGATTTGGGACACTGAAGCTTTCTTT CAWSAGIWDTEAFF